This entry is about one T cell receptor (beta chain). The sample has other DNA sequences that encode this CDR3 too. The germline CDR1 and CDR2 sequences are KGHSH and LQKENI. This CDR3 is built from 13 residues. Deletions cut 5 bases from V and 5 bases from J, with 9 bases between. Sequenced by immunoSEQ multiplex PCR; TCRdb stores in-frame clones only, minus some. The sample shows about 120,000 clones, 90% of them seen only once. This record comes from a study of blood T cell repertoires in COVID-19. V gene TRBV18 combines with J gene TRBJ1-4; tentatively, D is TRBD1 (6 bases). The specimen was peripheral blood. This receptor was identified in a woman aged 60-70 years with COVID-19, enrolled during active disease. CDR3 region: CASSAGTNEKLFF. In nucleotides, the CDR3 is TGTGCCAGCTCAGCCGGGACAAATGAAAAACTGTTTTTT.